This T cell receptor beta chain was recorded in a study of PD-1 blockade in classical Hodgkin lymphoma. Measured with immunoSEQ multiplex PCR; TCRdb has only the in-frame clones, and not every one. The sample has roughly 68,000 clones, approximately 93% seen once. The time point: newly diagnosed, previously untreated cHL patient sample. Newly diagnosed, untreated classical Hodgkin lymphoma PBMCs provided comparison. As concerns this clone: Antigen unknown.

Findings and limits, study-wide: Possible causes of repertoire differences, disease activity or prior therapy, remain undefined. Healthy donors were reported to have higher baseline TCR diversity than newly diagnosed patients.

The sample consisted of peripheral blood mononuclear cells (PBMCs). This receptor was obtained from a human donor with classical Hodgkin lymphoma.

The CDR3 loop reads CASSLNGQDPYGYTF. CDR3 in DNA: TGCGCCAGCAGCTTAAATGGACAGGACCCTTATGGCTACACCTTC. The chain joins TRBV5-1 to TRBJ1-2, with 7 bases matching TRBD1. The CDR3 totals 15 residues. V gave up 2 bases and J gave up 5 bases; unmatched junction bases: 9. The germline gives CDR1 SGHRS, CDR2 YFSETQ.